One and the same sample provided the 21 T cell receptor beta chains below, sequenced in a study of identical twins. TCRdb redid the calling of the 5' RACE reads with MiXCR, one entry per CDR3 protein. Counted here are about 690,000 distinct CDR3 sequences, roughly 6% occurring once; the ten biggest clones make up 1.5% to 2%. The sequenced material came from naive T cells sorted from blood. The origin of the receptors is a man younger than 30 in good health.

This clonotype has at least ten counts. This chain uses TRBV6-1 with TRBJ2-3; TRBD2 aligns across 10 bases. This CDR3 spans 15 amino acids. CDR1 and CDR2 from the germline V gene are MNHNS and SASEGT. J was trimmed by 0 bases and V by 6 bases; bases with no gene match: 3. CDR3 DNA: TGTGCCAGCAGACTAGCGGGACCTAGCACAGATACGCAGTATTTT. Protein product: CASRLAGPSTDTQYF.

Many counts were recorded for this clonotype. The chain recombines TRBV12-3 or TRBV12-4 with TRBJ1-5; 10 positions match TRBD1. V was pared by 4 bases and J by 5 bases, with 8 bases of the junction left unmatched. This CDR3 region has 16 residues. CDR3 region: CASSSLRGQGHQPQHF. Here the CDR3 DNA reads TGTGCCAGCAGTTCCCTCCGGGGACAGGGGCATCAGCCCCAGCATTTT.

This clonotype was recorded a few times. The chain is built from TRBV7-9 and TRBJ1-1; D call uncertain. Germline V gene sequence: CDR1 SEHNR, CDR2 FQNEAQ (reference sequence). This CDR3 is 13 amino acids long. V lost 5 bases, J lost 1 base, and 8 bases lay in between. CDR3 sequence: CASSTDQNTEAFF. As DNA, the CDR3 is TGTGCCAGCAGCACGGACCAGAACACTGAAGCTTTCTTT.

This clonotype was counted many times. The V gene is TRBV5-1, the J gene TRBJ2-5; TRBD2 matches at 9 bases. Germline loops: CDR1 SGHRS, CDR2 YFSETQ. The CDR3 extends over 17 amino acids. The V segment lost 4 bases and the J segment 5 bases; nucleotides outside the gene matches: 15. Written as DNA, the CDR3 is TGCGCCAGCAGCCATGGAGTAGCGGGAGTGATAGGCGAGACCCAGTACTTC. This translates into CASSHGVAGVIGETQYF.

This clonotype was observed at least ten times. V gene TRBV2 combines with J gene TRBJ2-2; D possibly matches TRBD1 or TRBD2 (6 bases each). Trimming shortened V by 8 bases and J by 0 bases, and 19 bases separated the two germline ends. The V gene's germline CDR1 is SNHLY and CDR2 FYNNEI. The CDR3 contains 17 residues. The CDR3 is CASAGTGTKTNTGELFF. In DNA form, the CDR3 reads TGTGCCAGCGCCGGGACTGGGACAAAGACGAACACCGGGGAGCTGTTTTTT. The full variable domain, its missing parts supplied by reference TRBV2 and TRBJ2-2, is EPEVTQTPSHQVTQMGQEVILRCVPISNHLYFYWYRQILGQKVEFLVSFYNNEISEKSEIFDDQFSVERPDGSNFTLKIRSTKLEDSAMYFCASAGTGTKTNTGELFFGEGSRLTVL.

This clonotype was observed a handful of times. The J gene is TRBJ2-7, the V gene TRBV2, with TRBD1 matching over 9 bases. V trimming: 10 bases; J trimming: 2 bases; junction bases outside the gene matches: 6. The CDR3 contains 13 residues. CDR1 and CDR2 (germline): SNHLY, FYNNEI. In DNA form, the CDR3 reads TGTGCCACCCGTTGGACAGGGGCCTACGAGCAGTACGTC. It is translated as CATRWTGAYEQYV.

This chain's CDR3 is CASSYSPTVGNTIYF. CDR3 DNA sequence: TGTGCCAGCAGTTACTCTCCGACAGTTGGAAACACCATATATTTT. The chain employs TRBV6-5 and TRBJ1-3, with D maybe TRBD1 (5 bases). V was cut by 0 bases and J by 3 bases, with 9 bases left in between. CDR1 and CDR2 from the germline V gene are MNHEY and SVGAGI. The CDR3 is 15 amino acids.

This clonotype was seen a few times. This rearrangement joins TRBV7-2 to TRBJ1-2, with D possibly TRBD1 on 5 matching bases. Germline V gene sequence: CDR1 SGHTA, CDR2 FQGNSA. The V and J ends lost 1 base and 4 bases respectively, with 16 bases between them. The CDR3 extends over 16 amino acids. CDR3 nucleotides: TGTGCCAGCAGCTTAGGAAGGGGACGGGGCTTCTATGGCTACACCTTC. It translates to CASSLGRGRGFYGYTF.

The chain has TRBV7-2 and TRBJ2-6; no clear D. The CDR3 runs 15 residues. Per the germline V gene, CDR1 is SGHTA and CDR2 is FQGNSA. Trimming removed 3 bases from V and 0 bases from J, with 6 bases in between. The CDR3 DNA is TGTGCCAGCAGCTTTTCTAACTCTGGGGCCAACGTCCTGACTTTC. Translated, it gives CASSFSNSGANVLTF.

This clonotype has a handful of counts. A junction end diverges from the germline sequence, so it may reflect a read error. The chain is built from TRBV7-8 and TRBJ2-1, with D possibly being TRBD1 or TRBD2 (6 bases each). CDR1 and CDR2 (germline): SGHVS, FQNEAQ. This CDR3 region has 17 residues. In DNA, the CDR3 is TGTGCCAGCACCTTAGGACTACGGGACAACCGTTTCAATGAGCAGTTCTTC. It yields the protein CASTLGLRDNRFNEQFF.

This clonotype was detected a few times. The chain uses TRBV4-3 and TRBJ1-2; D is possibly TRBD1 (5 bases). The CDR3 has 14 amino acids. Germline loops: CDR1 LGHNA, CDR2 YSLEER. V lost 1 base and J lost 8, with 14 bases in between. The CDR3 region is CASSQGPGDRGYTF. CDR3 bases: TGCGCCAGCAGCCAAGGACCGGGGGATCGGGGCTACACCTTC.

This clonotype was observed a handful of times. This chain links TRBV11-2 with TRBJ1-3, with D unresolved. Germline-derived CDR1 and CDR2 are SGHAT and FQNNGV. This CDR3 has 15 residues. The V end lost 1 base, the J end lost 0 bases, and 7 bases lay between the germline ends. CDR3 protein: CASSLVSSSGNTIYF. For the CDR3, the DNA is TGTGCCAGCAGCTTAGTTTCCAGCTCTGGAAACACCATATATTTT.

A few counts support this clonotype. The gene calls are TRBV19 and TRBJ2-2; TRBD1 might be the D (6 bases). The germline V gene encodes CDR1 LNHDA and CDR2 SQIVND (reference sequence). This CDR3 has 15 amino acids. V lost 8 bases to trimming and J lost 6 bases, with 19 bases between them. DNA of the CDR3: TGTGCCAGTGAGGTCGAGCAGGGGTTGGCCGGGGAGCTGTTTTTT. Translated, it gives CASEVEQGLAGELFF.

This clonotype was observed at least ten times. The rearrangement uses TRBV20-1 and TRBJ2-1; D remains unclear. CDR1 is DFQATT, CDR2 SNEGSKA, per germline (reference sequence). V gave up 5 bases and J gave up 0 bases, with 11 bases separating them. The CDR3 is 14 residues long. CDR3 residues: CSAGPATSYNEQFF. The CDR3 DNA is TGCAGTGCTGGTCCCGCGACCTCCTACAATGAGCAGTTCTTC.

In its sample, this clonotype was seen many times. V gene TRBV24-1 combines with J gene TRBJ1-2; D remains unclear. This CDR3 region has 12 residues. Trimming took off 4 bases at V and 2 bases at J, with 4 bases between the two ends. Germline V gives CDR1 KGHDR, CDR2 SFDVKD. In DNA, the CDR3 is TGTGCCACCAGTGAGGGGAACTATGGCTACACCTTC. Protein: CATSEGNYGYTF.

This clonotype was seen more than once but under ten times. The V and J genes are TRBV5-6 and TRBJ2-2; perhaps TRBD2 as D (5 bases). Looked up from germline, CDR1 is SGHDT and CDR2 is YYEEEE. This CDR3 has 15 residues. Trimming took off 2 bases at V and 5 bases at J, with 13 bases between the two ends. CDR3 bases: TGTGCCAGCAGCTTTCCGGGGATTGATACCGGGGAGCTGTTTTTT. It translates to CASSFPGIDTGELFF.

The sample holds a few counts of this clonotype. CDR3 region: CASSPPRAGRFSGNTIYF. CDR3 DNA: TGTGCCAGCTCACCACCTCGGGCAGGACGCTTCTCTGGAAACACCATATATTTT. This rearrangement joins TRBV18 to TRBJ1-3; D call uncertain. The ends were cut back, 0 bases at V and 0 bases at J, with 15 bases in the middle. Germline V gives CDR1 KGHSH, CDR2 LQKENI. This CDR3 spans 18 amino acids.

CDR3 region: CASSGEANEQYF. In DNA form, the CDR3 reads TGTGCCAGCAGTGGCGAAGCTAACGAGCAGTACTTC. J is TRBJ2-7 and V is TRBV6-1; D is ambiguous. The length of the CDR3 is 12 residues. With 4 bases removed from V and 5 bases from J, the gap between germline ends came to 9 bases. The germline V gene encodes CDR1 MNHNS and CDR2 SASEGT.

The chain uses TRBV7-2 and TRBJ2-6; D perhaps matches TRBD2 (6 bases). V lost 8 bases and J 4 bases, leaving 12 bases between the germline ends. The CDR3 has 14 residues. The germline CDR1 and CDR2 sequences are SGHTA and FQGNSA. The chain's CDR3 is CASHRGSGANVLTF. The CDR3 bases are TGTGCCAGCCACCGGGGGTCCGGGGCCAACGTCCTGACTTTC.

This clonotype has only a few counts. The rearrangement links TRBV6-5 to TRBJ2-1, with TRBD2 identical over 8 bases. Germline V gene data show CDR1 as MNHEY and CDR2 as SVGAGI. Trimming removed 2 bases from V and 6 bases from J; junction bases left unmatched: 3. This CDR3 region has 14 residues. The CDR3 nucleotides are TGTGCCAGCAGTTACCGGGGGGGGCCCAATGAGCAGTTCTTC. The encoded protein is CASSYRGGPNEQFF.

This clonotype has a handful of counts. This chain connects TRBV28 to TRBJ1-1; D is uncertain. From germline, CDR1 is MDHEN and CDR2 SYDVKM. This CDR3 region has 13 residues. V dropped 2 bases and J dropped 7 bases, with 11 bases sitting between them. The CDR3 DNA reads TGTGCCAGCAGTTTAGTGGTGGAAAGTGAAGCTTTCTTT. The encoded protein is CASSLVVESEAFF.